The rows below give T cell receptor beta chains drawn from one sample of a study of cytomegalovirus exposure and HLA in healthy donors. Sequencing was performed with immunoSEQ multiplex PCR; in TCRdb, only in-frame clones are kept and a portion is missing. The table lists about 190,000 clones, about three quarters of them singletons. The specimen sequenced was PBMCs. The origin of the receptors is a woman aged 40 to 50 in good health and CMV-seronegative. Each CDR3 is given with its conserved first and last residue. The order of the fields is V gene, J gene, clone size, D gene, CDR3 protein, CDR3 DNA. A D gene is named only where the DNA matches it firmly. A row's size may be missing; if present it is once, few, many or a size class.

V: TRBV9; J: TRBJ1-2; size: NA; D: NA; CDR3: CASSVMDSLNYGYTF; DNA: TGTGCCAGCAGCGTCATGGACAGCCTTAACTATGGCTACACCTTC
V: TRBV4-1; J: TRBJ1-1; size: NA; D: NA; CDR3: CASSQGLEGTEAFF; DNA: TGCGCCAGCAGCCAAGGTCTAGAAGGCACTGAAGCTTTCTTT
V: TRBV7-9; J: TRBJ1-1; size: NA; D: NA; CDR3: CASSHVGENTEAFF; DNA: TGTGCCAGCAGCCATGTAGGGGAGAACACTGAAGCTTTCTTT
V: TRBV19; J: TRBJ2-5; size: NA; D: TRBD1; CDR3: CATKQTGGQETQYF; DNA: TGTGCCACTAAGCAAACAGGGGGCCAAGAGACCCAGTACTTC
V: TRBV7-9; J: TRBJ2-1; size: NA; D: TRBD2; CDR3: CASSPPVVAGLLSYNEQFF; DNA: TGTGCCAGCAGCCCCCCTGTTGTAGCGGGGCTTCTATCCTACAATGAGCAGTTCTTC
V: TRBV9; J: TRBJ1-4; size: NA; D: TRBD1; CDR3: CASSVGDSLFNAKLFF; DNA: TGTGCCAGCAGCGTAGGGGACAGTCTTTTTAATGCAAAACTGTTTTTT
V: TRBV7-9; J: TRBJ1-1; size: few; D: NA; CDR3: CSSSPPGFRTTEAFF; DNA: TGTTCCAGCAGTCCGCCAGGGTTTAGGACCACTGAAGCTTTCTTT
V: TRBV7-3; J: TRBJ2-3; size: NA; D: TRBD1; CDR3: CASSPRQGGLYTQYF; DNA: TGTGCCAGCAGCCCGAGACAGGGGGGACTATATACGCAGTATTTT
V: TRBV7-3; J: TRBJ1-5; size: NA; D: NA; CDR3: CASSFIQGPNQPQHF; DNA: TGTGCCAGCAGCTTTATCCAGGGTCCCAATCAGCCCCAGCATTTT
V: TRBV27; J: TRBJ1-5; size: once; D: TRBD1; CDR3: CASSWTGGFREPQHF; DNA: TGTGCCAGCAGTTGGACAGGTGGTTTCAGGGAGCCCCAGCATTTT
V: TRBV7-9; J: TRBJ1-3; size: few; D: NA; CDR3: CASSLAEANSGNTIYF; DNA: TGTGCCAGCAGCTTAGCGGAGGCGAACTCTGGAAACACCATATATTTT
V: TRBV7-2; J: TRBJ2-7; size: NA; D: NA; CDR3: CASSLGPGDKYEQYF; DNA: TGTGCCAGCAGCTTAGGTCCGGGTGATAAGTACGAGCAGTACTTC
V: TRBV7-9; J: TRBJ1-2; size: NA; D: NA; CDR3: CSSSYNLYGYTF; DNA: TGTTCCAGCAGCTACAACCTCTATGGCTACACCTTC
V: TRBV7-2; J: TRBJ2-7; size: few; D: TRBD1; CDR3: CASSSYPGQAGEQYF; DNA: TGTGCCAGCAGCTCCTACCCCGGACAGGCTGGCGAGCAGTACTTC
V: TRBV4-3; J: TRBJ1-1; size: NA; D: NA; CDR3: CASSQEVGIGIGGEAFF; DNA: TGCGCCAGCAGCCAAGAAGTCGGAATAGGAATCGGCGGTGAAGCTTTCTTT
V: TRBV7-2; J: TRBJ2-4; size: NA; D: TRBD1; CDR3: CASSLRPQGNVAKNIQYF; DNA: TGTGCCAGCAGCTTGAGACCACAGGGGAACGTGGCCAAAAACATTCAGTACTTC
V: TRBV28; J: TRBJ1-3; size: NA; D: NA; CDR3: CASRTQGTSGNTIYF; DNA: TGTGCCAGCAGAACCCAAGGGACTTCTGGAAACACCATATATTTT
V: TRBV10-3; J: TRBJ2-7; size: NA; D: TRBD1; CDR3: CAISGDRGAPYEQYF; DNA: TGTGCCATCAGTGGGGACAGGGGGGCGCCCTACGAGCAGTACTTC
V: TRBV7-2; J: TRBJ2-7; size: NA; D: TRBD2; CDR3: CASRLAGGGLEQYF; DNA: TGTGCCAGCAGGTTAGCGGGAGGTGGCCTCGAGCAGTACTTC
V: TRBV29-1; J: TRBJ2-1; size: NA; D: NA; CDR3: CSVLAPPVHEQFF; DNA: TGCAGCGTACTAGCCCCCCCTGTCCATGAGCAGTTCTTC
V: TRBV5-1; J: TRBJ1-1; size: NA; D: NA; CDR3: CASSAATGNTEAFF; DNA: TGCGCCAGCAGCGCTGCTACAGGGAACACTGAAGCTTTCTTT
V: TRBV29-1; J: TRBJ2-5; size: NA; D: TRBD2; CDR3: CSADLGTSGRETQYF; DNA: TGCAGCGCAGACTTGGGGACTAGCGGGCGGGAGACCCAGTACTTC